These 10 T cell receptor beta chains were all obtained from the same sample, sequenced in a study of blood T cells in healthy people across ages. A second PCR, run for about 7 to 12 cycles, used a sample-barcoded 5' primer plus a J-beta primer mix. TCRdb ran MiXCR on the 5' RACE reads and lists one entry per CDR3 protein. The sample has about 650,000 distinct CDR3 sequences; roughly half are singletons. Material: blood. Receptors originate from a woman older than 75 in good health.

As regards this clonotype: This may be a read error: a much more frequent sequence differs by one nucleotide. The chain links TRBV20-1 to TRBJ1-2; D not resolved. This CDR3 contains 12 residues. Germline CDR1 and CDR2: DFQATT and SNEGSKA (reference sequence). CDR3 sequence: CSAREEGYDYTF. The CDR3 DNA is TGCAGTGCTAGAGAGGAAGGCTATGACTACACCTTC.

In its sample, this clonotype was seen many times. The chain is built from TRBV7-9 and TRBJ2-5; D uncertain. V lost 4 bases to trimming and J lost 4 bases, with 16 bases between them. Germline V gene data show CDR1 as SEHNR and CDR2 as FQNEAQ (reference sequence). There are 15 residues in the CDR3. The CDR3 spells CASSSARPQAETQYF. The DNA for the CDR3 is TGTGCCAGCAGCTCAGCCCGGCCTCAGGCAGAGACCCAGTACTTC.

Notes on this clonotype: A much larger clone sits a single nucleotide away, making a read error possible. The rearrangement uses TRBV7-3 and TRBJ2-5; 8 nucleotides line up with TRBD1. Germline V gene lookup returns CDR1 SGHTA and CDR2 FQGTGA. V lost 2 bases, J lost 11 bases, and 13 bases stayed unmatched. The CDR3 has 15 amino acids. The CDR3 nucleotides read TGTGCCAGCAGCTTAGGGTCGACAGGGGTTTTTGAGCAGTACTTC. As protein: CASSLGSTGVFEQYF.

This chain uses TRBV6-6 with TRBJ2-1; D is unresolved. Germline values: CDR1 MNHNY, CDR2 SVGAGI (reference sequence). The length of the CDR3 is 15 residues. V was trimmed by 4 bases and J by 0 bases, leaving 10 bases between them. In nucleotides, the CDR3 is TGTGCCAGCAGTTTAACAGTCCACTCCTACAATGAGCAGTTCTTC. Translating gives CASSLTVHSYNEQFF.

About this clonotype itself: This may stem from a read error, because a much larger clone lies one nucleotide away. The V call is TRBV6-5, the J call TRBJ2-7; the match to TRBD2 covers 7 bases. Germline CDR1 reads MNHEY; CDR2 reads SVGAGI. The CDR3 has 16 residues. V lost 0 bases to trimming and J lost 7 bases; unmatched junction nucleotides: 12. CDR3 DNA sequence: TGTGCCAGCAGTTACTCGTGGGCCGGGGGGAGCTATGAGCAGTACTTC. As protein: CASSYSWAGGSYEQYF.

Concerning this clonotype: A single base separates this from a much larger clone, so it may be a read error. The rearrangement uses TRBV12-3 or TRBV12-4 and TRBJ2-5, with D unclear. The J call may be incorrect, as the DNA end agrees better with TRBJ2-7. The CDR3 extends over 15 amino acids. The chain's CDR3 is CASSVDPTPLYEQYF. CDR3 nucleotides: TGTGCCAGCAGTGTGGACCCGACTCCCCTCTACGAGCAGTACTTC.

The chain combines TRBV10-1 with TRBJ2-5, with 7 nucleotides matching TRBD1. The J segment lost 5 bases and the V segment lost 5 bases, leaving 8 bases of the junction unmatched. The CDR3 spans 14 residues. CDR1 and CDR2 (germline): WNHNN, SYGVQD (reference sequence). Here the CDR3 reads CASSTGQVGETQYF. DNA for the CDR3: TGCGCCAGCAGTACCGGACAGGTCGGGGAGACCCAGTACTTC.

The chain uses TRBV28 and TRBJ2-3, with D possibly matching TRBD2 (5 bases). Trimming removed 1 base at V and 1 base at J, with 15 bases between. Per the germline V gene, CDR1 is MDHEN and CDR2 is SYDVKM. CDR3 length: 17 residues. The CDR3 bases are TGTGCCAGCAGTTTATCTGAGGGTATCGGGGGCACAGATACGCAGTATTTT. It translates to CASSLSEGIGGTDTQYF.

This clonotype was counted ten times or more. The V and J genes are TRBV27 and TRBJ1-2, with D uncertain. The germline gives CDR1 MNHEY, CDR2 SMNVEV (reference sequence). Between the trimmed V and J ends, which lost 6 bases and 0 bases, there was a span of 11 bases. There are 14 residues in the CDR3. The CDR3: CASRGLGSNYGYTF. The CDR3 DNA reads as TGTGCCAGCAGGGGCCTCGGATCTAACTATGGCTACACCTTC.

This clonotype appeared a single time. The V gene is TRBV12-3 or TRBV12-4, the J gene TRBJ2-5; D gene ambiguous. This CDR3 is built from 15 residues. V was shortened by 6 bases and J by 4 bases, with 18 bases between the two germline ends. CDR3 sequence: CASRTSGGWGETQYF. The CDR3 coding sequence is TGTGCCAGCAGGACCTCCGGTGGCTGGGGAGAGACCCAGTACTTC.